The 10 T cell receptor beta chains in this list originate from one sample, sequenced in a study of cytomegalovirus exposure and HLA in healthy donors. Amplification used 60 Vbeta primers and 13 Jbeta primers. Generated by immunoSEQ multiplex PCR, the TCRdb table keeps only in-frame clones and is missing some. The sample includes tens of thousands of clones, about 68% of them seen just once. The sample comprised PBMCs. The origin of the receptors is a woman aged 45-59 years in good health and CMV-seropositive.

This sequence joins TRBV18 and TRBJ1-2, with 7 bases matching TRBD1. The V and J ends lost 3 bases and 4 bases, in that order; junction bases with no gene match: 8. Germline V CDR1 and CDR2: KGHSH, LQKENI. The CDR3 sequence is 15 residues long. In nucleotides, the CDR3 is TGTGCCAGCTCACCTCGGTCCCACAGGGGCTATGGCTACACCTTC. Translation: CASSPRSHRGYGYTF.

The DNA of the CDR3 is TGTGCCAGCAGCTTAGACGACAACTTTCGCGAGCAGTACTTC. Translated, it gives CASSLDDNFREQYF. The chain is built from TRBV7-7 and TRBJ2-7; D is unclear. The germline V gene encodes CDR1 SSHAT and CDR2 FNYEAQ (reference sequence). V gave up 1 base and J gave up 6 bases, with 13 bases separating them. The CDR3 sequence is 14 residues long.

This clone showed up just a few times. V and J are TRBV28 and TRBJ1-1, with 7 positions matching TRBD1. The length of the CDR3 is 15 residues. CDR1 and CDR2 from the germline V gene are MDHEN and SYDVKM. Unmatched junction bases numbered 12, after V lost 6 bases and J lost 5 bases. CDR3 bases: TGTGCCAGCAGCTTGGCCGAGGGGGCCAAAACTGAAGCTTTCTTT. Translating gives CASSLAEGAKTEAFF.

The genes are TRBV4-2 and TRBJ1-5; TRBD1 is a possible D gene (5 bases). Trimming took off 4 bases at V and 0 bases at J, with 10 bases between the two ends. The CDR3 length is 15 residues. Germline-derived CDR1 and CDR2 are LGHNA and YNFKEQ. CDR3 residues: CASSLQDSSNQPQHF. In DNA, the CDR3 is TGTGCCAGCAGCCTACAAGACAGTAGCAATCAGCCCCAGCATTTT.

The CDR3 protein is CASSLVAKGGQPQHF. DNA of the CDR3: TGTGCCAGCAGCTTAGTCGCCAAAGGGGGCCAGCCCCAGCATTTT. V gene TRBV7-6 combines with J gene TRBJ1-5, with 7 bases that match TRBD1. CDR3 length: 15 residues. The trim removed 1 base at V and 7 bases at J, leaving 7 bases unmatched. Germline V lookup: CDR1 SGHVS, CDR2 FNYEAQ.

CDR3 coding DNA: TGTGCCAGCAGCACCGGACAGGGATGGGACGGGGAGCTGTTTTTT. Protein product: CASSTGQGWDGELFF. The V and J genes are TRBV11-2 and TRBJ2-2; the match to TRBD1 covers 8 bases. Germline lookup yields CDR1 SGHAT and CDR2 FQNNGV. The CDR3 has 15 residues. Trimming cost V 5 bases and J 7 bases; bases outside gene matches: 9.

Note on this clone: A read error may account for a junction end that differs from germline. The sample holds other DNA sequences that translate to the same CDR3. This chain uses TRBV19 with TRBJ1-6, with D unclear. The CDR3 has 14 residues. Germline lookup yields CDR1 LNHDA and CDR2 SQIVND (reference sequence). The DNA for the CDR3 is TGTGCCAGTGTGAGCAGGCCCGAATATTCCCCCCTCCACTTT. Its protein product is CASVSRPEYSPLHF.

The rearrangement links TRBV19 to TRBJ2-5; the match to TRBD1 covers 7 bases. The V gene's germline CDR1 is LNHDA and CDR2 SQIVND (reference sequence). V lost 1 base and J lost 2; bases outside the gene matches: 4. The CDR3 is 15 residues long. This CDR3 reads CASSIVGTDQETQYF. The DNA of the CDR3 is TGTGCCAGTAGTATAGTCGGGACAGATCAAGAGACCCAGTACTTC.

The V and J genes are TRBV29-1 and TRBJ2-3; perhaps TRBD1 as D (5 bases). This CDR3 spans 14 amino acids. In germline, CDR1 is SQVTM, CDR2 ANQGSEA. V lost 1 base to trimming and J lost 2 bases, with 10 bases between them. Here the CDR3 reads CSVEGTPTTDTQYF. In DNA form, the CDR3 reads TGCAGCGTTGAAGGGACACCCACCACAGATACGCAGTATTTT.

This clone has a handful of counts. This rearrangement joins TRBV29-1 to TRBJ1-2; D perhaps matches TRBD1 (6 bases). The V gene lost 3 bases and the J gene lost 8 bases, with 10 bases spanning the gap. The CDR3 has 11 residues. Germline V gene lookup returns CDR1 SQVTM and CDR2 ANQGSEA. The CDR3, as DNA: TGCAGCGTTGACAGGGGTAGGGGCTACACCTTC. Translated: CSVDRGRGYTF.